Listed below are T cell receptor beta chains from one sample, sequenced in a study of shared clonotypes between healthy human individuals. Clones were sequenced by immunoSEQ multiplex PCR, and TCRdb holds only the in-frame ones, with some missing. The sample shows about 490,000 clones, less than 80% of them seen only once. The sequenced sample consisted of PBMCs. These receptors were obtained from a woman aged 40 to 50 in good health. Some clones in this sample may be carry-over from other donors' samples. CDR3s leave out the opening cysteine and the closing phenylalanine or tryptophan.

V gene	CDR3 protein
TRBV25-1	ASRGQGAWFQPQH
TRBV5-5	ASSLVAPNQPQH
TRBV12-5	ASGLSGSSYNEQF
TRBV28	ASSLSGLVRAAF
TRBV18	ASSPAGGPDTDTQY
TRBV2	ASSQGLAESTDTQY
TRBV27	ASSFRRGTYEQY
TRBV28	ASSWQRTRKETQY
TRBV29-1	SVRDRTYEQY
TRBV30	AWRTLRYTEAF
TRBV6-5	ASSYPFGGETQY
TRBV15	ATSRDRGREQY
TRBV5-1	ASSSGTSGSETQY
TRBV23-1	ASSHLLGQTYEQY
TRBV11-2	ASSPPQGRYEQY
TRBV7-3	ASSPLAGGGHEQF